A single sample is the source of the 16 T cell receptor beta chains below, sequenced in a study of blood T cells in healthy people across ages. The use of a sample-barcoded 5' primer and a J-beta primer mix characterized a second PCR of about 6 to 11 cycles. TCRdb processed the 5' RACE reads anew with MiXCR; each CDR3 protein has one entry. The sample records about a million distinct CDR3 sequences, around two fifths being singletons. The sample consisted of blood. Receptors were obtained from a man between 18 and 35 years old in good health.

The CDR3, as DNA: TGCAGTGTTGGGGCTCCCCGTGAAGCTTTCTTT. This encodes CSVGAPREAFF. The gene calls are TRBV20-1 and TRBJ1-1, with TRBD1 as a possible D gene (5 bases). This CDR3 is built from 11 residues. The germline V and J ends were trimmed by 7 bases and 7 bases, with 13 bases remaining between them. Germline V CDR1 and CDR2: DFQATT, SNEGSKA (reference sequence).

This clonotype was observed a few times. The chain combines TRBV5-1 with TRBJ2-7, with a weak D call TRBD1 (6 bases). The CDR3 totals 14 residues. The V end lost 4 bases, the J end lost 6 bases, and 17 bases lay between the germline ends. Looked up from germline, CDR1 is SGHRS and CDR2 is YFSETQ. CDR3: CASSRRQVPSEQYF. CDR3 nucleotide sequence: TGCGCCAGCAGCAGACGACAGGTTCCCTCCGAGCAGTACTTC.

The table lists this clonotype with a few counts. A much larger clone lies one base from this, so it may be a read error. The V gene is TRBV27, the J gene TRBJ2-6; D call uncertain. The germline V gene has CDR1 MNHEY and CDR2 SMNVEV (reference sequence). V dropped 8 bases and J dropped 0 bases, with 5 bases sitting between them. The CDR3 extends over 13 amino acids. CDR3 sequence: CASGPSGANVLTF. The CDR3 region has the DNA TGTGCCAGCGGCCCCTCTGGGGCCAACGTCCTGACTTTC.

The J gene is TRBJ2-1, the V gene TRBV5-1; 8 nucleotides line up with TRBD2. Germline V gene sequence: CDR1 SGHRS, CDR2 YFSETQ. The CDR3 sequence is 16 residues long. V lost 4 bases and J lost 6; bases outside the gene matches: 12. CDR3 nucleotide sequence: TGCGCCAGCAGCAAGGTCGCGGGGGGACGAGCCAATGAGCAGTTCTTC. Translation gives CASSKVAGGRANEQFF.

In its sample, this clonotype was seen a few times. This chain uses TRBV20-1 with TRBJ2-4; a possible D gene is TRBD2 (6 bases). V lost 4 bases and J lost 3, with 13 bases in between. Germline V lookup: CDR1 DFQATT, CDR2 SNEGSKA (reference sequence). The CDR3 totals 14 residues. Here the CDR3 reads CSAKRGLGKNIQYF. The CDR3 region has the DNA TGCAGTGCTAAACGGGGGTTGGGCAAAAACATTCAGTACTTC.

This chain connects TRBV30 to TRBJ1-3; D uncertain. Germline assignment: CDR1 GTSNPN and CDR2 SVGIG (reference sequence). CDR3 length equals 16 residues. Trimming took 5 bases from V and 0 from J, leaving 17 bases between them. In DNA form, the CDR3 reads TGTGCCTGGGGACCAATCAGACAACGCTCTGGAAACACCATATATTTT. It translates to CAWGPIRQRSGNTIYF.

V usage is TRBV5-1 and J usage is TRBJ2-1, with unresolved D. V lost 0 bases and J 10 bases, leaving 17 bases between the germline ends. The CDR3 extends over 15 amino acids. Per germline, CDR1 SGHRS and CDR2 YFSETQ. This CDR3 reads CASSLEAPPFGEQFF. The CDR3, as DNA: TGCGCCAGCAGCTTGGAAGCCCCACCCTTCGGAGAGCAGTTCTTC.

This clonotype was picked up many times. The chain couples TRBV29-1 to TRBJ2-7; D is unclear. The V gene's germline CDR1 is SQVTM and CDR2 ANQGSEA. This CDR3 region has 14 residues. Trimming cost V 0 bases and J 6 bases, with 15 bases left between them. CDR3 bases: TGCAGCGTTGAAGATCAAGACGGAATAGGCGAGCAGTACTTC. It specifies CSVEDQDGIGEQYF.

This clonotype has only a few counts. The chain carries TRBV4-3 and TRBJ1-2; D is possibly TRBD1 (6 bases). This CDR3 contains 16 residues. With 4 bases removed from V and 4 bases from J, the gap between germline ends came to 19 bases. Germline CDR1 LGHNA, CDR2 YSLEER. The CDR3 loop reads CASSPTPDSPVYGYTF. CDR3 nucleotide sequence: TGCGCCAGCAGCCCTACTCCGGACAGTCCAGTCTATGGCTACACCTTC.

The J gene is TRBJ1-1, the V gene TRBV5-6, with D uncertain. The CDR3 runs 17 residues. Germline-derived CDR1 and CDR2 are SGHDT and YYEEEE. Deletions cut 0 bases from V and 4 bases from J, with 19 bases between. CDR3 amino acids: CASSLAVENRPGTEAFF. The CDR3 bases are TGTGCCAGCAGCTTGGCGGTCGAGAACCGTCCGGGCACTGAAGCTTTCTTT.

For the CDR3, the DNA is TGCGCCAGCAGCGTCGGGTACGAGGATGGCTACACCTTC. This sequence encodes CASSVGYEDGYTF. This chain links TRBV5-1 with TRBJ1-2; D is undetermined. CDR3 size: 13 residues. With 4 bases removed from V and 6 bases from J, the gap between germline ends came to 13 bases. The germline V gene encodes CDR1 SGHRS and CDR2 YFSETQ.

The chain couples TRBV20-1 to TRBJ1-4; the D is unclear. The ends were cut back, 6 bases at V and 1 base at J, with 6 bases in the middle. This CDR3 comprises 12 residues. Germline lookup yields CDR1 DFQATT and CDR2 SNEGSKA (reference sequence). The CDR3 region is CSATVTNEKLFF. The CDR3 bases are TGCAGTGCAACAGTAACTAATGAAAAACTGTTTTTT.

This clonotype was seen only a few times. The chain recombines TRBV12-3 or TRBV12-4 with TRBJ2-1, with D hard to call. The CDR3 totals 13 residues. V lost 5 bases and J lost 6, with 11 bases in between. The CDR3 region has the DNA TGTGCCAGCAGTCATTTCGGGCCCAATGAGCAGTTCTTC. Translated, it gives CASSHFGPNEQFF.

The chain joins TRBV6-5 to TRBJ1-4; no reliable D call. The V end was cut by 6 bases, the J end by 3 bases, with 11 bases between. The germline V gene encodes CDR1 MNHEY and CDR2 SVGAGI. CDR3 length: 14 residues. CDR3 in DNA: TGTGCCAGCAGGCCACTTGCTTCTAATGAAAAACTGTTTTTT. Protein sequence: CASRPLASNEKLFF.

This clonotype was detected ten times or more. The chain recombines TRBV10-3 with TRBJ2-7, with 8 bases identical to TRBD2. The V gene end was trimmed by 10 bases and the J gene end by 4 bases; junction bases not matched to a gene: 6. Looked up from germline, CDR1 is ENHRY and CDR2 is SYGVKD. CDR3 length: 12 residues. CDR3 coding DNA: TGTGCCACCGGGACTAGAGGATACGAGCAGTACTTC. Its translation is CATGTRGYEQYF.

This clonotype occurred a few times. V is TRBV5-1 and J is TRBJ1-1; 7 bases match TRBD1. Trimming cost V 4 bases and J 7 bases; bases outside gene matches: 10. The CDR3 covers 14 residues. Germline V lookup: CDR1 SGHRS, CDR2 YFSETQ. This CDR3 reads CASSLRRGPDEAFF. The DNA of the CDR3 is TGCGCCAGCAGCCTAAGGAGGGGGCCTGATGAAGCTTTCTTT.